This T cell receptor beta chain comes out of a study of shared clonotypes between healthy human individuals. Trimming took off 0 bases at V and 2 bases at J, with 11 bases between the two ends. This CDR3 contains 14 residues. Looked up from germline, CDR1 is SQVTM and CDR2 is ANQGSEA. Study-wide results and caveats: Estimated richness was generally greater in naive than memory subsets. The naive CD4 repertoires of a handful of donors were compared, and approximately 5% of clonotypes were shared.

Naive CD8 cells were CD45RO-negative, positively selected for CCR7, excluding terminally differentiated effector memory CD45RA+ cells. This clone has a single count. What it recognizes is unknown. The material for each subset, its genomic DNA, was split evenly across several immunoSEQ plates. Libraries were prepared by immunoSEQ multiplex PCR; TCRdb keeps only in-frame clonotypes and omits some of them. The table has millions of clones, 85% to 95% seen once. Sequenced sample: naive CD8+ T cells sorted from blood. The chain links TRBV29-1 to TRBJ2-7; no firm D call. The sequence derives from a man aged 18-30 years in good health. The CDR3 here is CSVEDPDRPYEQYF. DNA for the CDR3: TGCAGCGTTGAAGATCCTGACCGTCCCTACGAGCAGTACTTC.